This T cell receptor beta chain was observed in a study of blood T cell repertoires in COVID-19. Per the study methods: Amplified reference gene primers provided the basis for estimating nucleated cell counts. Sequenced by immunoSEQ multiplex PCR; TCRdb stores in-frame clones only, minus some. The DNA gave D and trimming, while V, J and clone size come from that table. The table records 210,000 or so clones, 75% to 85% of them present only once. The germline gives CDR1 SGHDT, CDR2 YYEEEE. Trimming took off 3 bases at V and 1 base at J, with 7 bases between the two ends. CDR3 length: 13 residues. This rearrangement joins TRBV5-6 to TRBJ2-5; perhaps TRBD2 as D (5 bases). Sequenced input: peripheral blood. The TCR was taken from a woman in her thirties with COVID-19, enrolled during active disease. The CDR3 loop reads CASSSGVQETQYF. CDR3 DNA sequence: TGTGCCAGCAGCTCCGGGGTCCAAGAGACCCAGTACTTC.